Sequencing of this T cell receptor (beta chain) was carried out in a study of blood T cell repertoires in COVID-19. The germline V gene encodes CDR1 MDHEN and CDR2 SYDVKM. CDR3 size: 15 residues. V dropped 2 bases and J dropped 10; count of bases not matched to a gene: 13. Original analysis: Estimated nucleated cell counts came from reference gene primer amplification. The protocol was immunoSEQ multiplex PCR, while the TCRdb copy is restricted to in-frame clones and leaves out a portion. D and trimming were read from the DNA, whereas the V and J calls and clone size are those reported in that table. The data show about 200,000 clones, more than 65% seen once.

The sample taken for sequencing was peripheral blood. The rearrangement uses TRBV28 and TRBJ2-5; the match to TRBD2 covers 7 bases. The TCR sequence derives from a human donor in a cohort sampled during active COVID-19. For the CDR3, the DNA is TGTGCCAGCAGTTTAATAGCGGGCTCGTTTCGGGACCAGTACTTC. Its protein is CASSLIAGSFRDQYF.